The 10 T cell receptor beta chains presented below share a single source sample, sequenced in a study of radiotherapy plus CTLA-4 blockade in lung cancer (dated by TCRdb to 2016 to 2019). The library was generated by the immunoSEQ multiplex PCR assay. The source is immuneACCESS, and TCRdb retained only in-frame sequences with V and J called. Part of the clones is not carried over; for the studies checked, unresolved V genes explain less than half of this, and the remainder is unexplained. Recorded for this sample are more than 40,000 clones; roughly 76% of them occurred a single time. The biggest ten clones account for over 8.5% of the sample. Sequences were derived from peripheral blood, sampled from a patient treated with radiotherapy plus ipilimumab. The receptors come from a human donor with non-small cell lung cancer who had stable disease on radiotherapy plus ipilimumab.

The chain is built from TRBV12-5 and TRBJ2-5; D is uncertain. Per germline, CDR1 LGHNT and CDR2 FRNRAP. CDR3 length equals 12 residues. V was trimmed by 2 bases and J by 4 bases, leaving 5 bases between them. Here the CDR3 DNA reads TGTGCTAGTGGTTTGTTGGGAGAGACCCAGTACTTC. Encoded protein: CASGLLGETQYF.

This chain uses TRBV7-2 with TRBJ2-2, with TRBD2 matching over 7 bases. The length of the CDR3 is 16 residues. The J segment lost 6 bases and the V segment lost 5 bases, leaving 12 bases of the junction unmatched. Germline V CDR1 and CDR2: SGHTA, FQGNSA. The CDR3, as DNA: TGTGCCAGCAGCCCGACGGCCTTGGGGGGGGCCGGGGAGCTGTTTTTT. Protein sequence: CASSPTALGGAGELFF. The variable domain in full, with the rest retrieved from reference TRBV7-2 and TRBJ2-2, is GAGVSQSPSNKVTEKGKDVELRCDPISGHTALYWYRQSLGQGLEFLIYFQGNSAPDKSGLPSDRFSAERTGGSVSTLTIQRTQQEDSAVYLCASSPTALGGAGELFFGEGSRLTVL.

This sequence joins TRBV27 and TRBJ1-1, with a tentative D call TRBD1 (5 bases). Germline CDR1 reads MNHEY; CDR2 reads SMNVEV (reference sequence). This CDR3 has 14 amino acids. Trimming pared 5 bases from V and 1 base from J, leaving 11 bases between. The CDR3 coding sequence is TGTGCCAGCAGTACCTCAGGGAGGAACACTGAAGCTTTCTTT. This gives the protein CASSTSGRNTEAFF.

This clone was counted once. V usage is TRBV6-5 and J usage is TRBJ2-3, with D perhaps assigned TRBD1 or TRBD2 (5 bases each). Germline CDR1 reads MNHEY; CDR2 reads SVGAGI. This CDR3 has 14 residues. V was trimmed by 2 bases and J by 2 bases, leaving 8 bases between them. The CDR3 region is CASSYRDPTDTQYF. CDR3 sequence (DNA): TGTGCCAGCAGTTACAGGGACCCCACAGATACGCAGTATTTT.

This clone was picked up a small number of times. Other DNA sequences within the sample encode an identical CDR3. The chain is built from TRBV6-5 and TRBJ2-7; weak D call: TRBD2 (7 bases). The CDR3 sequence is 16 residues long. CDR1 is MNHEY, CDR2 SVGAGI, per germline. V dropped 4 bases and J dropped 5 bases, with 21 bases sitting between them. The CDR3 bases are TGTGCCAGCAGTTTGGGGGTGGGGGCGGGGGTTGACGAGCAGTACTTC. Its translation: CASSLGVGAGVDEQYF.

The chain employs TRBV6-5 and TRBJ1-3; D is unresolved. The CDR3 covers 16 residues. The V and J ends lost 2 bases and 2 bases respectively, with 13 bases between them. Germline CDR1 is MNHEY and CDR2 is SVGAGI. CDR3 sequence reads: CASSYAQGRPGNTIYF. CDR3 sequence (DNA): TGTGCCAGCAGTTACGCACAAGGACGCCCTGGAAACACCATATATTTT.

Points on this clone: One junction end disagrees with the germline gene, perhaps due to a read error. This sample also contains other DNA sequences that code for the same CDR3. The chain recombines TRBV13 with TRBJ1-2, with 11 bases aligning to TRBD1. The CDR3 is 15 amino acids. Looked up from germline, CDR1 is PRHDT and CDR2 is FYEKMQ (reference sequence). DNA of the CDR3: TGCGCCCGCAGCTCGGGACAGGGGGGGGGCTATGGCTACACCTTC. Translation gives CARSSGQGGGYGYTF.

The chain couples TRBV19 to TRBJ1-1; TRBD1 is a possible D gene (6 bases). Trimming left V 5 bases short and J 0 bases short, with 10 bases between. Germline-derived CDR1 and CDR2 are LNHDA and SQIVND (reference sequence). The CDR3 has 14 amino acids. CDR3 in amino acids: CASSLGQMNTEAFF. The CDR3 nucleotides are TGTGCCAGTAGTTTAGGACAGATGAACACTGAAGCTTTCTTT.

CDR3: CASSSTSSYNEQFF. The CDR3 nucleotides are TGTGCCAGCAGTTCCACCAGCTCCTACAATGAGCAGTTCTTC. The chain carries TRBV25-1 and TRBJ2-1; D not resolved. CDR3 length: 14 residues. Germline V gene lookup returns CDR1 MGHDK and CDR2 SYGVNS. Trimming took 5 bases from V and 0 from J, leaving 8 bases between them.

The chain uses TRBV7-6 and TRBJ1-1; D ambiguous. Germline V gives CDR1 SGHVS, CDR2 FNYEAQ. The CDR3 has 13 amino acids. V dropped 3 bases and J dropped 4 bases, with 9 bases sitting between them. The CDR3 loop reads CASSLLGRTEAFF. The DNA of the CDR3 is TGTGCCAGCAGCTTGTTAGGTCGCACTGAAGCTTTCTTT.